Below, 29 T cell receptor beta chains from the same sample are listed, as sequenced in a study of blood T cell repertoires in COVID-19. TCRdb's table, derived via immunoSEQ multiplex PCR, lists solely in-frame clones and lacks some. The sample has 150,000 to 200,000 clones; 86% are singletons. The sample comprised PBMCs or T cells enriched from blood (not recorded which). Receptor source: a woman in her twenties or thirties who had recovered from COVID-19.

The gene calls are TRBV7-9 and TRBJ2-1; 9 bases agree with TRBD1. CDR1 SEHNR and CDR2 FQNEAQ come from the germline V gene (reference sequence). V lost 5 bases to trimming and J lost 6 bases; unmatched junction nucleotides: 8. The CDR3 consists of 15 residues. CDR3 protein: CASSHTGQGGNEQFF. In DNA, the CDR3 is TGTGCCAGCAGCCATACGGGACAGGGCGGCAATGAGCAGTTCTTC.

V usage is TRBV27 and J usage is TRBJ2-1; TRBD1 matches at 8 bases. Germline CDR1 is MNHEY and CDR2 is SMNVEV (reference sequence). The CDR3 has 13 residues. Trimming at V came to 3 bases and at J to 5 bases, leaving 0 bases not matched to a gene. As DNA, the CDR3 is TGTGCCAGCAGTTTGGACAGGGACAATGAGCAGTTCTTC. Translating gives CASSLDRDNEQFF.

The gene calls are TRBV2 and TRBJ1-2, with D possibly being TRBD1 (5 bases). The germline V gene encodes CDR1 SNHLY and CDR2 FYNNEI. V was clipped by 5 bases and J by 2 bases, with 15 bases between them. The CDR3 is 15 amino acids. CDR3 region: CASSSQGQGNYGYTF. The CDR3 DNA is TGTGCCAGCAGTTCCCAAGGCCAGGGCAACTATGGCTACACCTTC.

This sequence joins TRBV5-4 and TRBJ2-5; 10 bases are a match to TRBD1. V trimming: 4 bases; J trimming: 5 bases; junction bases outside the gene matches: 11. Germline-derived CDR1 and CDR2 are SGHNT and YYREEE (reference sequence). The length of the CDR3 is 16 residues. The CDR3 loop is CASSARQGAVSETQYF. The CDR3 DNA reads as TGTGCCAGCAGCGCCCGACAGGGGGCCGTAAGTGAGACCCAGTACTTC.

This sequence joins TRBV19 and TRBJ2-2, with D possibly matching TRBD1 (6 bases). Trimming cost V 4 bases and J 4 bases, with 13 bases left between them. This CDR3 has 15 residues. Germline loops: CDR1 LNHDA, CDR2 SQIVND (reference sequence). For the CDR3, the DNA is TGTGCCAGTAGTACCCGGACAGTTTCCACCGGGGAGCTGTTTTTT. It codes for CASSTRTVSTGELFF.

The chain recombines TRBV21-1 with TRBJ1-1; the table gives TRBD1 as D, unverified against the DNA. TRBV21-1 is given as a pseudogene. This CDR3 has 19 amino acids. The CDR3, as DNA: TGTGCCAGCAGCAAAGGAGGTTTGGGGCAGGGGACCGCGAACACTGAAGCTTTCTTT. Translation gives CASSKGGLGQGTANTEAFF.

V usage is TRBV25-1 and J usage is TRBJ2-3; D not certain. V lost 3 bases to trimming and J lost 1 base, with 5 bases between them. The CDR3 spans 13 residues. The V gene's germline CDR1 is MGHDK and CDR2 SYGVNS. The CDR3 spells CASSDGGTDTQYF. CDR3 DNA sequence: TGTGCCAGCAGTGACGGTGGCACAGATACGCAGTATTTT.

This clone has a single count. The chain recombines TRBV6-4 with TRBJ1-2; possibly TRBD1 for D (6 bases). Germline V CDR1 and CDR2: MRHNA, SNTAGT. V was pared by 4 bases and J by 4 bases, with 19 bases between. The CDR3 has 16 amino acids. CDR3 sequence (DNA): TGTGCCAGCAGTGTTGGTGCAGGGGTCGGTAGCTATGGCTACACCTTC. Translated: CASSVGAGVGSYGYTF.

This clone has a single count. The rearrangement joins TRBV5-6 to TRBJ2-3, with 8 bases aligning to TRBD1. This CDR3 spans 13 amino acids. Germline V gives CDR1 SGHDT, CDR2 YYEEEE. After removal of 2 bases from V and 4 bases from J, the junction contained 0 bases not matched to a gene. Here the CDR3 DNA reads TGTGCCAGCAGCTTACAGGGGGCAGATACGCAGTATTTT. This sequence encodes CASSLQGADTQYF.

The chain couples TRBV7-9 to TRBJ2-7; a weak D match, TRBD2 (5 bases). Germline CDR1 reads SEHNR; CDR2 reads FQNEAQ (reference sequence). The CDR3 sequence is 14 residues long. The ends were cut back, 4 bases at V and 2 bases at J, with 12 bases in the middle. CDR3 nucleotides: TGTGCCAGCAGCTCGGGAACACCTCCCTACGAGCAGTACTTC. This gives the protein CASSSGTPPYEQYF.

The chain carries TRBV19 and TRBJ2-7; TRBD2 agrees at 9 bases. Trimming took 9 bases from V and 3 from J; bases not matched to a gene: 6. The CDR3 covers 13 residues. CDR1 LNHDA and CDR2 SQIVND come from the germline V gene (reference sequence). CDR3 residues: CASASGASYEQYF. Here the CDR3 DNA reads TGTGCCAGCGCTAGCGGGGCGAGCTACGAGCAGTACTTC.

The V call is TRBV5-1, the J call TRBJ2-7, with D perhaps matching TRBD1 (5 bases). V was pared by 1 base and J by 6 bases, with 11 bases between. This CDR3 comprises 13 residues. Germline CDR1 and CDR2: SGHRS and YFSETQ. The CDR3 is CASSLRGTSEQYF. DNA for the CDR3: TGCGCCAGCAGCTTGAGGGGCACCTCCGAGCAGTACTTC.

The chain combines TRBV29-1 with TRBJ1-1; the match to TRBD1 covers 8 bases. Trimming took 1 base from V and 1 from J; bases not matched to a gene: 2. Germline lookup yields CDR1 SQVTM and CDR2 ANQGSEA. CDR3 length: 14 amino acids. The CDR3 here is CSVEGTGQNTEAFF. CDR3 DNA sequence: TGCAGCGTTGAAGGGACAGGGCAGAACACTGAAGCTTTCTTT. The full variable domain, in which reference TRBV29-1 and TRBJ1-1 provide the parts outside the CDR3, is SAVISQKPSRDICQRGTSLTIQCQVDSQVTMMFWYRQQPGQSLTLIATANQGSEATYESGFVIDKFPISRPNLTFSTLTVSNMSPEDSSIYLCSVEGTGQNTEAFFGQGTRLTVV.

This clone came up a few times. A junction end diverges from the germline sequence, so it may reflect a read error. The chain recombines TRBV29-1 with TRBJ1-1, with TRBD1 matching over 8 bases. Germline assignment: CDR1 SQVTM and CDR2 ANQGSEA. The CDR3 has 12 amino acids. The CDR3 nucleotides read TGCAGCGTTGATCAGGGGGCGCTTATCGGAATATGG. It codes for CSVDQGALIGIW.

The chain joins TRBV27 to TRBJ1-6, with D perhaps TRBD1 (6 bases). The ends were cut back, 6 bases at V and 7 bases at J, with 13 bases in the middle. In germline, CDR1 is MNHEY, CDR2 SMNVEV (reference sequence). CDR3 length: 14 residues. This CDR3 reads CASSWGLGNSPLHF. The CDR3 DNA reads as TGTGCCAGCAGCTGGGGGCTTGGAAATTCACCCCTCCACTTT.

This clone has just a few counts. The rearrangement links TRBV28 to TRBJ1-1, with D maybe TRBD1 (5 bases). The CDR3 sequence is 12 residues long. V dropped 7 bases and J dropped 7 bases, with 13 bases sitting between them. Germline assignment: CDR1 MDHEN and CDR2 SYDVKM. CDR3 DNA sequence: TGTGCCAGCAAGCTCCTAACAGGTGAAGCTTTCTTT. This codes for CASKLLTGEAFF.

This clone was detected a few times. CDR3 nucleotide sequence: TGTGCCAGTAGGGATAGCGGTTCCTACAATGAGCAGTTCTTC. Its translation: CASRDSGSYNEQFF. The chain carries TRBV10-3 and TRBJ2-1, with D perhaps TRBD2 (6 bases). Trimming pared 10 bases from V and 1 base from J, leaving 14 bases between. There are 14 residues in the CDR3. The V gene's germline CDR1 is ENHRY and CDR2 SYGVKD.

This chain uses TRBV1 with TRBJ2-3; the table's D call TRBD1 went unverified against the DNA. TRBV1 is a listed pseudogene. The CDR3 has 17 residues. CDR3 loop: CTSSQTRDKTSTDTQYF. In DNA, the CDR3 is TGCACCAGCAGCCAGACCCGGGACAAAACTAGCACAGATACGCAGTATTTT.

V and J are TRBV12-5 and TRBJ2-1, with D perhaps TRBD2 (5 bases). CDR1 and CDR2 from the germline V gene are LGHNT and FRNRAP. The CDR3 consists of 15 residues. The V gene lost 1 base and the J gene lost 10 bases, with 17 bases spanning the gap. The CDR3, as DNA: TGTGCTAGTGGTTTGGATGAGGGCCCTAGCTCCGAGCAGTTCTTC. It translates to CASGLDEGPSSEQFF. Together with reference TRBV12-5 and TRBJ2-1, the CDR3 gives the full variable domain: DARVTQTPRHKVTEMGQEVTMRCQPILGHNTVFWYRQTMMQGLELLAYFRNRAPLDDSGMPKDRFSAEMPDATLATLKIQPSEPRDSAVYFCASGLDEGPSSEQFFGPGTRLTVL.

The rearrangement links TRBV27 to TRBJ2-7, with 8 bases aligning to TRBD1. The CDR3 has 15 amino acids. V trimming: 5 bases; J trimming: 1 base; junction bases outside the gene matches: 7. CDR1 and CDR2 from the germline V gene are MNHEY and SMNVEV (reference sequence). The CDR3 reads CASSLRDRRSYEQYF. Written as DNA, the CDR3 is TGTGCCAGCAGTCTTCGGGACAGGAGATCCTACGAGCAGTACTTC.

V usage is TRBV6-5 and J usage is TRBJ2-1, with 7 bases matching TRBD1. CDR1 MNHEY and CDR2 SVGAGI come from the germline V gene. Germline trimming cut 2 bases from V and 4 bases from J; bases unmatched to any gene: 8. The CDR3 has 16 residues. This CDR3 reads CASSYRDRVRYNEQFF. The DNA of the CDR3 is TGTGCCAGCAGTTACAGAGACAGGGTGAGATACAATGAGCAGTTCTTC.

The chain has TRBV6-1 and TRBJ1-4; unclear D gene. The germline V gene has CDR1 MNHNS and CDR2 SASEGT. The CDR3 loop spans 15 amino acids. Trimming cost V 2 bases and J 2 bases, with 9 bases left between them. CDR3 amino acids: CASSELGATNEKLFF. CDR3 in DNA: TGTGCCAGCAGTGAACTGGGAGCGACTAATGAAAAACTGTTTTTT.

The rearrangement links TRBV6-5 to TRBJ1-5; tentative D call: TRBD1 (5 bases). V lost 10 bases and J 2 bases, leaving 15 bases between the germline ends. There are 14 residues in the CDR3. From germline, CDR1 is MNHEY and CDR2 SVGAGI. The CDR3 DNA reads as TGTGCCACCCATGGGGGGGATCGCAATCAGCCCCAGCATTTT. Translated: CATHGGDRNQPQHF.

The chain carries TRBV24-1 and TRBJ1-5; 9 bases match TRBD1. This CDR3 has 15 amino acids. CDR1 KGHDR and CDR2 SFDVKD come from the germline V gene. V lost 3 bases and J lost 9; bases outside the gene matches: 8. The CDR3 nucleotides are TGTGCCACCAGTGATCGGACAGGGGACGGTTCGCCCCAGCATTTT. Translated, it gives CATSDRTGDGSPQHF.

The chain recombines TRBV27 with TRBJ2-3; tentative D call: TRBD2 (5 bases). This CDR3 has 15 amino acids. V shed 3 bases and J shed 0 bases, with 10 bases lying between them. CDR1 MNHEY and CDR2 SMNVEV come from the germline V gene (reference sequence). CDR3 protein: CASSFAWESTDTQYF. The CDR3 DNA follows: TGTGCCAGCAGTTTTGCTTGGGAGAGCACAGATACGCAGTATTTT.

This clone was detected once. V and J are TRBV2 and TRBJ2-1, with 10 bases identical to TRBD1. The CDR3 spans 14 residues. Per the germline V gene, CDR1 is SNHLY and CDR2 is FYNNEI. Unmatched junction bases numbered 5, after V lost 7 bases and J lost 5 bases. The CDR3 here is CASTDRGNNNEQFF. DNA for the CDR3: TGTGCCAGCACGGACAGGGGGAACAACAATGAGCAGTTCTTC.

V gene TRBV7-3 combines with J gene TRBJ1-2; TRBD1 matches at 9 bases. J lost 5 bases, V lost 0 bases, and 1 base had no gene match. Germline CDR1 reads SGHTA; CDR2 reads FQGTGA. CDR3 length equals 14 residues. CDR3 residues: CASSLTGTGYGYTF. The CDR3 DNA sequence: TGTGCCAGCAGCTTAACTGGGACAGGGTATGGCTACACCTTC.

Here the CDR3 reads CASRWGGGTDTQYF. The CDR3 nucleotides are TGTGCCAGCAGGTGGGGCGGGGGCACAGATACGCAGTATTTT. The V and J genes are TRBV27 and TRBJ2-3; a possible D gene is TRBD2 (6 bases). Per germline, CDR1 MNHEY and CDR2 SMNVEV (reference sequence). The CDR3 covers 14 residues. Trimming cost V 6 bases and J 1 base, with 11 bases left between them.

The rearrangement links TRBV29-1 to TRBJ1-3, with TRBD1 as a possible D gene (5 bases). The V end lost 8 bases, the J end lost 0 bases, and 14 bases lay between the germline ends. Germline V lookup: CDR1 SQVTM, CDR2 ANQGSEA. The CDR3 totals 14 residues. The CDR3 DNA reads as TGCAGCTCTATGGCCAGGGACTCTGGAAACACCATATATTTT. Residues: CSSMARDSGNTIYF. The whole variable domain, filled in from reference TRBV29-1 and TRBJ1-3, reads SAVISQKPSRDICQRGTSLTIQCQVDSQVTMMFWYRQQPGQSLTLIATANQGSEATYESGFVIDKFPISRPNLTFSTLTVSNMSPEDSSIYLCSSMARDSGNTIYFGEGSWLTVV.